Listed below are T cell receptor beta chains from one sample, sequenced in a study of blood T cell repertoires in COVID-19. The assay was immunoSEQ multiplex PCR, and TCRdb's table has in-frame clones only and misses some. The sample includes about 150,000 clones, 83% seen only once; the top ten take about an eighth. Sequencing was performed on peripheral blood. The receptors stem from a woman aged 60-75 years with COVID-19, enrolled during active disease. Both conserved end residues are part of each CDR3. Each record gives: J gene, D gene, V gene, clone size, CDR3 DNA, CDR3 protein. D genes are given only for firm matches. Size is omitted from some rows. Given values are once, few, many or a class for expanded clones.

>TRBJ2-1|.|TRBV7-3|.
TGTGCCAGCAGCTGGCAGGGATACAATGAGCAGTTCTTC
CASSWQGYNEQFF
>TRBJ1-5|TRBD1|TRBV5-4|.
TGTGCCAGCAGCGGAACAGGGGACAAAGATAGCAATCAGCCCCAGCATTTT
CASSGTGDKDSNQPQHF
>TRBJ2-1|.|TRBV11-2|.
TGTGCCAGCAGCTCCACGACGCAGGGCTACAATGAGCAGTTCTTC
CASSSTTQGYNEQFF
>TRBJ1-4|.|TRBV29-1|.
TGCAGCGTTTCCCATGGCCCAACTAATGAAAAACTGTTTTTT
CSVSHGPTNEKLFF
>TRBJ2-7|.|TRBV12-3/TRBV12-4|.
TGTGCCAGCAGTTTATCGAGGTACGAGCAGTACTTC
CASSLSRYEQYF
>TRBJ1-1|.|TRBV11-2|.
TGTGCCAGCAGCGATATCAGGAACACTGAAGCTTTCTTT
CASSDIRNTEAFF
>TRBJ2-1|TRBD2|TRBV7-3|.
TGTGCCAGCAGCTTAGGTCTACTAGCGGGGGGTGAGCAGTTCTTC
CASSLGLLAGGEQFF
>TRBJ1-1|.|TRBV5-8|once
TGCGCCAGCAGCCCCTCTTGGGGCCGCACTGAAGCTTTCTTT
CASSPSWGRTEAFF
>TRBJ2-1|TRBD2|TRBV6-6|.
TGTGCCAGCGCGGTGATGACGGGACTAACTTACAATGAGCAGTTCTTC
CASAVMTGLTYNEQFF
>TRBJ1-1|TRBD1|TRBV2|.
TGTGCCAGCAGCGAACGACAGGGCAAGAACACTGAAGCTTTCTTT
CASSERQGKNTEAFF
>TRBJ1-1|.|TRBV6-2/TRBV6-3|.
TGTGCCAGCAGTTACTCGGTGCAGGGTGGGGTTGAGGACACTGAAGCTTTCTTT
CASSYSVQGGVEDTEAFF
>TRBJ1-3|.|TRBV9|.
TGTGCCAGCAGCTATCAGGGGTGGGGAAACACCATATATTTT
CASSYQGWGNTIYF
>TRBJ1-3|.|TRBV3-1/TRBV3-2|many
TGTGCCAGCAGCCAAGGTAGGGGCGGCGGAAACACCATATATTTT
CASSQGRGGGNTIYF
>TRBJ1-4|TRBD1|TRBV18|.
TGTGCCAGCTCACCACCGGGGGACAGGGCTAATGAAAAACTGTTTTTT
CASSPPGDRANEKLFF
>TRBJ1-1|.|TRBV19|.
TGTGCCAGCGTACTTGGGGCAAACACTGAAGCTTTCTTT
CASVLGANTEAFF
>TRBJ1-1|.|TRBV19|.
TGTGCCAGTAGTGGCGGGACTGTCACTGAAGCTTTCTTT
CASSGGTVTEAFF
>TRBJ2-1|TRBD2|TRBV19|.
TGTGCCAGTAGTACAAAGACCCTAGCGGACTACAATGAGCAGTTCTTC
CASSTKTLADYNEQFF
>TRBJ2-3|TRBD2|TRBV7-9|.
TGTGCCAGCAGCTTAGTTTCGGTGCGGGAGGGGACAGATACGCAGTATTTT
CASSLVSVREGTDTQYF
>TRBJ1-1|.|TRBV3-1/TRBV3-2|.
TGTGCCAGCAGCCACTATCCGGCGGCAGTAATGAACACTGAAGCTTTCTTT
CASSHYPAAVMNTEAFF
>TRBJ1-5|.|TRBV2|.
TGTGCCAGCAAGGGAGGGGGGCATAGCAATCAGCCCCAGCATTTT
CASKGGGHSNQPQHF
>TRBJ1-1|TRBD1|TRBV2|.
TGTGCCAGCAGTGTACCAAAGACAGGGGTCGGTAACACTGAAGCTTTCTTT
CASSVPKTGVGNTEAFF
>TRBJ1-1|TRBD1|TRBV12-5|.
TGTGCTAGTGGTTTCTTAACAGGGGGCCTGTCGGGTGAGGCTTTCTTT
CASGFLTGGLSGEAFF
>TRBJ2-1|.|TRBV6-6|.
TGTGCCAGCAGTTACTCCGACAGCTCCAATGAGCAGTTCTTC
CASSYSDSSNEQFF
>TRBJ2-1|.|TRBV2|once
TGTGCCACCAGTTTTGAGAGCTACAATGAGCAGTTCTTC
CATSFESYNEQFF
>TRBJ2-3|TRBD1|TRBV3-1/TRBV3-2|few
TGTGCCAGCAGCCCCAACAGGGGGGCAGATACGCAGTATTTT
CASSPNRGADTQYF
>TRBJ1-6|.|TRBV7-2|.
TGTGCCAGCAGCCTAGGGGCTTCCTATAATTCACCCCTCCACTTT
CASSLGASYNSPLHF
>TRBJ1-3|TRBD1|TRBV18|.
TGTGCCAGCTCACCAACGGACAGGGGAAGAAACACCATATATTTT
CASSPTDRGRNTIYF
>TRBJ1-5|.|TRBV3-1/TRBV3-2|once
TGTGCCAGCAGCCAAGCCCTGAATCAGCCCCAGCATTTT
CASSQALNQPQHF
>TRBJ2-3|TRBD2|TRBV27|.
TGTGCCAGCAGTTTATCACCCTCATTCGGGCGGGGGAGGACAGATACGCAGTATTTT
CASSLSPSFGRGRTDTQYF
>TRBJ2-2|TRBD1|TRBV6-5|.
TGTGCCAGCGGCTCGGACAGGCGGTTGATAGGGGAGCTGTTTTTT
CASGSDRRLIGELFF
>TRBJ2-1|.|TRBV10-1|.
TGCGCCAGCAGTGTTTTCCCCCCTGGAGGGTCCTTCAATGAGCAGTTCTTC
CASSVFPPGGSFNEQFF
>TRBJ1-5|.|TRBV29-1|.
TGCAGCGTTACAGGGCAGAATCAGCCCCAGCATTTT
CSVTGQNQPQHF
>TRBJ1-5|.|TRBV9|few
TGTGCCAGCAGCGTAGAAGGGGAAATTCAGCCCCAGCATTTT
CASSVEGEIQPQHF
>TRBJ1-4|.|TRBV19|.
TGTGCCAGTAGTCCGGGGGGGGAAGAAAAACTGTTTTTT
CASSPGGEEKLFF
>TRBJ1-5|.|TRBV19|.
TGTGCCAGCCGTTCAAGGGGAAGGGATGTTGATCAGCCCCAGCATTTT
CASRSRGRDVDQPQHF
>TRBJ1-1|.|TRBV7-8|.
TGTGCCAGCAGCTTTCCGGGGGGTGAAGCTTTCTTT
CASSFPGGEAFF
>TRBJ1-6|TRBD1|TRBV30|few
TGTGCCTGGAGTACACGACAGGGGGCGGGGAATTCACCCCTCCACTTT
CAWSTRQGAGNSPLHF
>TRBJ1-4|.|TRBV19|once
TGTGCCAGTACTCGACGGGGGGGTGAAAAACTGTTTTTT
CASTRRGGEKLFF
>TRBJ1-5|TRBD1|TRBV7-9|.
TGTGCCAGCAGCTACTGGGGACAGGGAAGGAATCAGCCCCAGCATTTT
CASSYWGQGRNQPQHF
>TRBJ1-6|.|TRBV6-5|once
TGTGTCAGTAAAGACGGGCGGGCCTCACCCCTCCACTTT
CVSKDGRASPLHF
>TRBJ1-3|TRBD1|TRBV6-1|.
TGTGCCAGCAGTGACAGGGGGACGGGAGGAAACACCATATATTTT
CASSDRGTGGNTIYF
>TRBJ2-7|.|TRBV5-1|.
TGCGCCAGCAGCTTGGGTAGCGGAGCCTTCTACGAGCAGTACTTC
CASSLGSGAFYEQYF
>TRBJ2-1|.|TRBV25-1|.
TGTGCCAGCAGGGTAGGGGATGAGCAGTTCTTC
CASRVGDEQFF
>TRBJ1-5|TRBD1|TRBV10-2|.
TGCGCCAGCAGGAGAGACAGGGGCAGCAATCAGCCCCAGCATTTT
CASRRDRGSNQPQHF
>TRBJ2-5|TRBD1|TRBV7-8|few
TGTGCCAGCAGCTTAGGACAGGGGAAAACAGAGACCCAGTACTTC
CASSLGQGKTETQYF
>TRBJ2-3|.|TRBV4-2|.
TGTGCCAGCAGCCAAGATAAGCCAGGGCAGGGAGATACGCAGTATTTT
CASSQDKPGQGDTQYF
>TRBJ1-2|TRBD1|TRBV5-1|.
TGCGCCAGCAAAGACAGGGAGGTCTATGGCTACACCTTC
CASKDREVYGYTF
>TRBJ1-5|.|TRBV3-1/TRBV3-2|.
TGTGCCAGCAGCCAGGGGGCTTTAAATCAGCCCCAGCATTTT
CASSQGALNQPQHF
>TRBJ1-2|.|TRBV9|.
TGTGCCAGCAGCGTAGACAGCGTCGGGGCTAACTATGGCTACACCTTC
CASSVDSVGANYGYTF
>TRBJ1-3|.|TRBV5-1|.
TGCGCCAGCAGCCCGCGGGGAGACTCTGGAAACACCATATATTTT
CASSPRGDSGNTIYF
>TRBJ2-1|TRBD2|TRBV5-1|once
TGCGCCAGCAGCTCGCGGGGGGGGCCGGGACACCTCATCAATGAGCAGTTCTTC
CASSSRGGPGHLINEQFF
>TRBJ2-1|TRBD1|TRBV11-1|.
TGTGCCAGCAGCCTACAAAGGGGGACAGCCTACAATGAGCAGTTCTTC
CASSLQRGTAYNEQFF
>TRBJ2-4|.|TRBV19|few
TGTGCCAGTAGTCAAAACCGGGACACCTTTCAGTACTTC
CASSQNRDTFQYF